The 22 T cell receptor beta chains given below trace back to one sample, sequenced in a study of CD4 and CD8 cells across lung adenocarcinoma regions. TCRdb recomputed calls from the PCR reads with MiXCR, one row per CDR3 protein. Here the sample spans about 25,000 distinct CDR3 sequences, 53% being singletons. Sequenced sample: CD8+ T cells from the center of a lung tumor. The receptor set was obtained from a male donor with lung adenocarcinoma. The CD4 and CD8 labels of this study may be unreliable.

The chain recombines TRBV6-5 with TRBJ2-3; 8 bases align to TRBD2. The CDR3 length is 15 residues. Unmatched junction bases numbered 0, after V lost 0 bases and J lost 1 base. Germline CDR1 is MNHEY and CDR2 is SVGAGI. The CDR3 loop is CASSYSTSGTDTQYF. The CDR3 region has the DNA TGTGCCAGCAGTTACTCGACTAGCGGCACAGATACGCAGTATTTT.

Turning to this clonotype: This CDR3 is missing its conserved last phenylalanine or tryptophan, likely due to a read error. The DNA is left out, because the CDR3 cannot be placed on it with certainty; the CDR3 is given as TCRdb lists it. The genes are TRBV9 and TRBJ2-1; the table calls TRBD1, which could not be checked here. Germline-derived CDR1 and CDR2 are SGDLS and YYNGEE. With termini counted, the CDR3 has 24 amino acids. The chain's CDR3 is CVETRFHHVALAGLELLSSTNPPR.

This clonotype was observed many times. The chain combines TRBV6-1 with TRBJ2-5; D may be TRBD1 (5 bases). This CDR3 region has 14 residues. Germline lookup yields CDR1 MNHNS and CDR2 SASEGT. Trimming left V 0 bases short and J 7 bases short, with 12 bases between. The CDR3 protein is CASSEAPQQGTQYF. CDR3 nucleotide sequence: TGTGCCAGCAGTGAAGCGCCCCAGCAGGGGACCCAGTACTTC.

The chain couples TRBV7-2 to TRBJ1-2; D possibly corresponds to TRBD1 (5 bases). V lost 7 bases and J lost 4, with 19 bases in between. The CDR3 has 15 amino acids. Germline V gene sequence: CDR1 SGHTA, CDR2 FQGNSA. The CDR3, as DNA: TGTGCCAGCACTCCCGGGACGCAGATCAGCTATGGCTACACCTTC. Translated: CASTPGTQISYGYTF.

This clonotype showed up many times. This rearrangement joins TRBV14 to TRBJ2-1, with D tentatively TRBD1 (6 bases). The tail of the sequence fits TRBJ2-7 better, so the J call may be wrong. There are 11 residues in the CDR3. From germline, CDR1 is SGHDN and CDR2 FVKESK. The CDR3 reads CASSRGSEQYF. DNA for the CDR3: TGTGCCAGCAGCAGGGGGTCCGAGCAGTACTTC.

V gene TRBV7-3 combines with J gene TRBJ2-1; a possible D gene is TRBD1 (5 bases). The CDR3 consists of 16 residues. Germline V CDR1 and CDR2: SGHTA, FQGTGA. V was pared by 3 bases and J by 0 bases, with 12 bases between. The chain's CDR3 is CASSFIGHSSYNEQFF. CDR3 sequence (DNA): TGTGCCAGCAGCTTTATCGGACATAGCTCCTACAATGAGCAGTTCTTC.

This clonotype was detected only a few times. This chain uses TRBV3-1 with TRBJ2-5, with TRBD1 matching 8 bases. The CDR3 totals 14 residues. V trimming: 3 bases; J trimming: 5 bases; junction bases outside the gene matches: 5. The germline gives CDR1 LGHDT, CDR2 YNNKEL (reference sequence). The CDR3 DNA reads as TGTGCCAGCAGCCACGCCAACAGGGGGGAGACCCAGTACTTC. Its protein product is CASSHANRGETQYF.

The CDR3 region is CASSYAPWRGTNTGELFF. As DNA, the CDR3 is TGTGCCAGCAGTTACGCCCCTTGGCGGGGGACGAACACCGGGGAGCTGTTTTTT. This chain uses TRBV6-5 with TRBJ2-2; 7 bases are shared with TRBD2. The V gene end was trimmed by 2 bases and the J gene end by 0 bases; junction bases not matched to a gene: 9. The CDR3 consists of 18 residues. Germline CDR1 reads MNHEY; CDR2 reads SVGAGI.

With regard to this clonotype: One end of the junction does not line up with germline, which may come from a read error. The chain recombines TRBV6-1 with TRBJ2-5, with D possibly being TRBD2 (6 bases). Germline CDR1 MNHNS, CDR2 SASEGT. The CDR3 runs 16 residues. CDR3 sequence reads: CASGEAGSRVGETQYF. The CDR3 DNA follows: TGTGCCAGCGGGGAAGCCGGGAGCCGGGTCGGGGAGACCCAGTATTTC.

About this clonotype: The junction and the germline gene differ at one end; a read error may be behind it. This chain uses TRBV6-1 with TRBJ2-3, with D possibly being TRBD2 (6 bases). This CDR3 is built from 16 residues. The germline CDR1 and CDR2 sequences are MNHNS and SASEGT. The CDR3 nucleotides are TGTGCCAGCACGGAGGCCGGGACCGGGGTCCGGGAGACGCAGTACTTT. This translates into CASTEAGTGVRETQYF.

This clonotype was counted at least ten times. The chain carries TRBV15 and TRBJ2-5; D gene unclear. The germline gives CDR1 LNHNV, CDR2 YYDKDF (reference sequence). CDR3 length: 15 amino acids. The V end lost 5 bases, the J end lost 1 base, and 14 bases lay between the germline ends. The CDR3 DNA reads TGTGCCACCAGCGGGGATATGGGATTCCAAGAGACCCAGTACTTC. Translating it yields CATSGDMGFQETQYF.

The chain recombines TRBV10-2 with TRBJ2-4, with D uncertain. Germline V lookup: CDR1 WSHSY, CDR2 SAAADI. This CDR3 has 16 residues. The V end lost 2 bases, the J end lost 12 bases, and 23 bases lay between the germline ends. CDR3 sequence: CASSEPALRAKDTQYF. The CDR3 DNA reads as TGCGCCAGCAGTGAGCCGGCGCTGCGAGCCAAAGACACTCAGTACTTC.

The chain carries TRBV20-1 and TRBJ2-1; the match to TRBD2 covers 9 bases. Germline lookup yields CDR1 DFQATT and CDR2 SNEGSKA (reference sequence). The CDR3 has 19 residues. With V trimmed by 3 bases and J by 0 bases, 15 bases remained unmatched. DNA of the CDR3: TGCAGTGCTAGTTCAGCGGGAGGTGGTAGATCTACCTCCTACAATGAGCAGTTCTTC. Translation gives CSASSAGGGRSTSYNEQFF.

The J gene is TRBJ2-1, the V gene TRBV7-9, with TRBD2 matching 10 bases. The CDR3 is 16 amino acids. The germline V gene has CDR1 SEHNR and CDR2 FQNEAQ (reference sequence). J was trimmed by 9 bases and V by 1 base; bases with no gene match: 9. In DNA, the CDR3 is TGTGCCAGCAGCTTAGGGGGGCTAGCGGGAGTCGGTGAGCAGTTCTTC. Protein: CASSLGGLAGVGEQFF. The full variable domain, rest sourced from reference TRBV7-9 and TRBJ2-1, is DTGVSQNPRHKITKRGQNVTFRCDPISEHNRLYWYRQTLGQGPEFLTYFQNEAQLEKSRLLSDRFSAERPKGSFSTLEIQRTEQGDSAMYLCASSLGGLAGVGEQFFGPGTRLTVL.

The chain combines TRBV3-1 with TRBJ2-3, with 9 nucleotides matching TRBD2. Germline-derived CDR1 and CDR2 are LGHDT and YNNKEL (reference sequence). The trim removed 5 bases at V and 1 base at J, leaving 7 bases unmatched. The CDR3 runs 16 residues. CDR3 in amino acids: CASSARASGGTDTQYF. For the CDR3, the DNA is TGTGCCAGCAGCGCCCGGGCTAGCGGGGGCACAGATACGCAGTATTTT.

This clonotype was seen more than once but under ten times. The chain recombines TRBV27 with TRBJ1-1, with D unclear. The V and J ends lost 2 bases and 4 bases respectively, with 11 bases between them. Germline assignment: CDR1 MNHEY and CDR2 SMNVEV (reference sequence). CDR3 size: 14 residues. This CDR3 reads CASSLARAGTEAFF. The CDR3 nucleotides are TGTGCCAGCAGTTTAGCAAGGGCAGGCACTGAAGCTTTCTTT.

This clonotype is labeled as medium-sized. This chain joins TRBV7-6 and TRBJ2-1; 7 nucleotides agree with TRBD2. J was trimmed by 7 bases and V by 8 bases; bases with no gene match: 8. Germline V gene sequence: CDR1 SGHVS, CDR2 FNYEAQ. The CDR3 totals 13 residues. This CDR3 is CASGGDWVNEQFF. In DNA form, the CDR3 reads TGTGCCAGCGGGGGGGATTGGGTAAATGAGCAGTTCTTC.

The chain combines TRBV10-3 with TRBJ2-1, with TRBD2 identical over 8 bases. V shed 6 bases and J 4 bases; nucleotides not matched to a gene: 14. Germline values: CDR1 ENHRY, CDR2 SYGVKD. The CDR3 has 17 residues. The DNA of the CDR3 is TGTGCCATCAGCCTGGCCCCCTTACTAGCGGTATACAATGAGCAGTTCTTC. Amino acids: CAISLAPLLAVYNEQFF.

This clonotype was observed a few times. The chain recombines TRBV9 with TRBJ1-2; D not certain. The CDR3 consists of 14 residues. Per germline, CDR1 SGDLS and CDR2 YYNGEE. With 3 bases removed from V and 4 bases from J, the gap between germline ends came to 13 bases. CDR3: CASSGGEVGYGYTF. In DNA form, the CDR3 reads TGTGCCAGCAGCGGTGGGGAGGTGGGCTATGGCTACACCTTC.

The V call is TRBV4-1, the J call TRBJ2-5; D is perhaps TRBD1 (5 bases). The CDR3 extends over 15 amino acids. Germline CDR1 and CDR2: MGHRA and YSYEKL. Trimming cost V 0 bases and J 1 base, with 9 bases left between them. The CDR3 sequence is CASSQDQRGQETQYF. Written as DNA, the CDR3 is TGCGCCAGCAGCCAAGATCAAAGGGGCCAAGAGACCCAGTACTTC.

By proportion, this clonotype is medium-sized. The chain employs TRBV6-5 and TRBJ2-2; tentatively, D is TRBD2 (5 bases). The CDR3 runs to 12 residues. V was shortened by 2 bases and J by 9 bases, with 7 bases between the two germline ends. Germline CDR1 reads MNHEY; CDR2 reads SVGAGI. The CDR3 DNA follows: TGTGCCAGCAGTTACGAGACTAGGGAGCTGTTTTTT. It codes for CASSYETRELFF.

The gene calls are TRBV27 and TRBJ2-5; no definite D call. Matching the DNA end better, TRBJ2-7 makes the J call doubtful. Per germline, CDR1 MNHEY and CDR2 SMNVEV (reference sequence). The CDR3 is 13 residues long. The CDR3 nucleotides are TGTGCCAGCAGTTCGCCCGACTGCGACGAGCAGTACGTC. Translating it yields CASSSPDCDEQYV.